This T cell receptor beta chain stems from a study of shared clonotypes between healthy human individuals (dated by TCRdb to 2019 to 2021). In terms of the full investigation: The cohort comprised a couple of women and a few men aged 18 to 49 years. Different laboratories and diverse techniques were used to prepare libraries and sequence TCR repertoires, to increase sequencing depth and limit assay-specific biases. To estimate repertoire size and how much clonotypes are shared between individuals, the study performed deep sequencing of blood TCR repertoires from a handful of healthy adults. For each donor, three plates each were used for CD4 naive and CD4 memory, two plates were used for CD8 naive, and one plate was used for CD8 memory. Each donor's leukapheresis produced roughly between roughly 0.85 and 9.5 billion PBMCs. General conclusions and limits of the study: Because the study included only a small number of donors, the genetic and exposure-history diversity represented was limited. Pairwise subsampling indicated that sequencing depth was expected to affect the degree of clonotype sharing among donors. Sharing across a few donors was observed for 4.5% to 6.5% of naive CD4, 3% to 3.5% of naive CD8, about 2.5% of memory CD4, and about 0.38% of memory CD8 clonotypes. Incomplete sequencing was indicated by rarefaction of sorted-subset datasets, despite the large sequencing depth. Only blood was sampled, and tissue TCR repertoires likely differ from those in blood. Larger estimated clonotype richness was generally found for naive subsets than for memory subsets. Compared with non-shared clonotypes, clonotypes shared by all four sorted-subset donors had higher generation probabilities.

Using the deep immunoSEQ assay, multiplex PCR amplified TCR CDR3 regions from genomic DNA. Extracted genomic DNA from each cell subset was distributed evenly across all wells of several immunoSEQ 96-well plates, and each plate was treated as a replicate. For sorted subsets, roughly 0.2 ug genomic DNA, equal to about 30,000 T cell genomes, was loaded into each replicate PCR. Purified libraries were quantified with a Qubit 3.0 fluorometer, sized on a Bioanalyzer 2100, and re-quantified with the KAPA Library Quantification kit. A separate single-read 150-cycle Illumina NextSeq 550 flow cell was used to sequence each immunoSEQ 96-well plate. The original pipeline was this. Because only junctional sequences without quality scores were contained in the immunoSEQ output, filtering matching that applied to full-length reads could not be performed. To assign V/J genes and CDR3, sequences were annotated against IMGT germline references using PyIR, a Python wrapper for IgBLAST v1.9. Reads were removed for weak V/J assignments (E-value above 1e-6), missing CDR3, stop codons, out-of-frame junctions, or ambiguous translated residues. V3J clonotypes were defined as sequences sharing the same inferred V gene, J gene, and CDR3 amino acid sequence. The percentage overlap between two repertoires was calculated by dividing the number of shared unique clonotypes by the size of the smaller repertoire. Three approaches were used to assess repertoire richness: RTK rarefaction, the Chao1 estimator, and Recon v2.1 estimates of unobserved clonotypes. For all TCRbeta clonotypes obtained by the gDNA method from a handful of donors, generation probabilities were computed with OLGA. Drawn from immuneACCESS, this table holds only the in-frame rearrangements with V and J called that TCRdb kept. Clones are partly lost; checked studies trace under half to an unresolved V gene and leave the rest unexplained. That table is the source of V, J and clone size, and D and trimming were worked out from the DNA. The table for this sample lists some 2,400,000 clones; approximately 94% of them were counted only once. Approximately 0.13% of the sample rests with the top ten.

Sequences MGHRA (CDR1) and YSYEKL (CDR2) are obtained from the germline V gene. From the cysteine up to the phenylalanine, the CDR3 has a length of 14 residues. Only the CDR3 DNA stays, 42 bases, in frame from base 1. V is clipped by 1 base and J by 6 bases, and the sequence between their germline boundaries is 10 bases long. On this clone itself: The specificity of this receptor is unknown. Base qualities are not recorded, but no much larger clone differs from it by a single base.

Healthy HIV-negative adults with no recently reported acute infections or vaccinations were included as donors. Every donor was a Caucasian adult living in Nashville, Tennessee, USA. Magnetic negative selection was used to enrich CD4+ T cells, after which naive cells were positively selected on CD45RA and the negative fraction became the memory subset. Blood was collected by leukapheresis, and PBMCs were isolated by Ficoll-Histopaque density gradient centrifugation and then cryopreserved in liquid nitrogen vapor phase. Purity and quantity of every magnetically sorted T cell population were checked by analytical flow cytometry. Genomic DNA was isolated from every sorted fraction and measured by UV absorbance on a Nanodrop 2000c.

The sample consisted of naive CD4+ T cells sorted from blood. Sample cell subset or site, as interpreted from the label and publication: CD45RA+ positively selected. The chain is encoded by TRBV4-1 joined to TRBJ2-1; no confident D gene assignment can be made. This TCR derives from a man younger than 35 in good health. Here is the DNA: TGCGCCAGCAGCCAAGGTCCTACGCCCAATGAGCAGTTCTTC. Translated, this gives CASSQGPTPNEQFF.